These 26 T cell receptor beta chains were sequenced from one sample in a study of blood T cell repertoires in COVID-19. Assay: immunoSEQ multiplex PCR; the TCRdb copy retains only in-frame clones and omits some. The sample gives about 250,000 clones, around 88% of which show up once; around 6.5% is in the top ten. The sample was peripheral blood. The receptors originated from a young woman with COVID-19, enrolled during active disease.

The chain is built from TRBV28 and TRBJ1-3, with 8 bases identical to TRBD1. The CDR3 consists of 14 residues. Germline assignment: CDR1 MDHEN and CDR2 SYDVKM. Trimming cost V 4 bases and J 8 bases; bases outside gene matches: 7. Here the CDR3 DNA reads TGTGCCAGCAGTTCTCCCGACAGGGGTGACACCATATATTTT. Amino acid sequence: CASSSPDRGDTIYF.

For the CDR3, the DNA is TGTGCCAGCGGACAGGGAGCTGAAGCTTTCTTT. Residues: CASGQGAEAFF. The chain couples TRBV5-5 to TRBJ1-1; 8 bases agree with TRBD1. Trimming took 7 bases from V and 6 from J; bases not matched to a gene: 2. Germline V gives CDR1 SGHKS, CDR2 YYEKEE (reference sequence). The CDR3 contains 11 residues. Full variable domain (missing parts from reference TRBV5-5 and TRBJ1-1): DAGVTQSPTHLIKTRGQQVTLRCSPISGHKSVSWYQQVLGQGPQFIFQYYEKEERGRGNFPDRFSARQFPNYSSELNVNALLLGDSALYLCASGQGAEAFFGQGTRLTVV.

The genes are TRBV19 and TRBJ2-2; tentative D call: TRBD2 (5 bases). The V end lost 6 bases, the J end lost 5 bases, and 19 bases lay between the germline ends. CDR1 is LNHDA and CDR2 is SQIVND in the germline V gene (reference sequence). The CDR3 contains 16 residues. The DNA of the CDR3 is TGTGCCAGTAGGAATACCTACGGGAAGGAGACCGGGGAGCTGTTTTTT. Protein product: CASRNTYGKETGELFF.

The chain combines TRBV5-1 with TRBJ2-7; D possibly corresponds to TRBD2 (5 bases). V shed 4 bases and J shed 7 bases, with 18 bases lying between them. Germline assignment: CDR1 SGHRS and CDR2 YFSETQ. The CDR3 covers 14 residues. CDR3 residues: CASSPSPGSGEQYV. The CDR3 nucleotides read TGCGCCAGCAGCCCTTCCCCTGGGTCGGGGGAGCAGTACGTC.

This clone has more than one count but fewer than ten. This chain links TRBV7-2 with TRBJ2-1; the match to TRBD1 covers 11 bases. CDR3 length equals 18 residues. The germline V gene encodes CDR1 SGHTA and CDR2 FQGNSA. The junction had 12 bases not matched to a gene; V was cut back by 2 bases and J by 6 bases. The CDR3 nucleotides read TGTGCCAGCAGCTTACGGGTCAGGTTCGGACAGGGGGCCAATGAGCAGTTCTTC. It is translated as CASSLRVRFGQGANEQFF.

The CDR3, as DNA: TGTGCCAGCAGCGCCGGTGGTCGAGGGGGGACAGGGCTTTACAATGAGCAGTTCTTC. Its protein product is CASSAGGRGGTGLYNEQFF. The genes are TRBV9 and TRBJ2-1; 9 bases fit TRBD1. This CDR3 contains 19 residues. J lost 4 bases, V lost 3 bases, and 17 bases had no gene match. Germline V gene lookup returns CDR1 SGDLS and CDR2 YYNGEE.

The V call is TRBV6-5, the J call TRBJ2-3; the match to TRBD2 covers 9 bases. Germline trimming cut 5 bases from V and 1 base from J; bases unmatched to any gene: 1. CDR1 and CDR2 from the germline V gene are MNHEY and SVGAGI. The CDR3 totals 14 residues. The CDR3 sequence is CASSRGGGTDTQYF. CDR3 DNA sequence: TGTGCCAGCAGTCGCGGGGGGGGCACAGATACGCAGTATTTT.

The rearrangement uses TRBV7-2 and TRBJ2-1; 7 positions match TRBD1. The J segment lost 9 bases and the V segment lost 4 bases, leaving 9 bases of the junction unmatched. This CDR3 region has 14 residues. Germline CDR1 is SGHTA and CDR2 is FQGNSA. CDR3 sequence (DNA): TGTGCCAGCAGCTCGGGACAGACTCCCACTGAGCAGTTCTTC. Translating it yields CASSSGQTPTEQFF.

This chain's CDR3 is CATSGGDRGYTEAFF. CDR3 nucleotides: TGTGCCACCAGTGGAGGAGACAGGGGATACACTGAAGCTTTCTTT. The gene calls are TRBV24-1 and TRBJ1-1, with 8 bases lining up with TRBD1. The CDR3 is made up of 15 amino acids. Germline-derived CDR1 and CDR2 are KGHDR and SFDVKD. V dropped 5 bases and J dropped 3; count of bases not matched to a gene: 7.

The chain employs TRBV11-3 and TRBJ2-1; 11 bases are shared with TRBD2. The trim removed 4 bases at V and 6 bases at J, leaving 8 bases unmatched. Germline lookup yields CDR1 SGHNT and CDR2 YENEEA. This CDR3 is 16 amino acids long. The CDR3: CASSSRLAGRINEQFF. The CDR3 nucleotides read TGTGCCAGCAGCTCCCGACTAGCGGGACGGATCAATGAGCAGTTCTTC.

This chain joins TRBV3-1 (or the pseudogene TRBV3-2) and TRBJ2-1, with D hard to call. Per germline, CDR1 LGHDT and CDR2 YNNKEL (reference sequence). Trimming took off 5 bases at V and 0 bases at J, with 14 bases between the two ends. CDR3 length equals 16 residues. CDR3 DNA: TGTGCCAGCAGCGTTTCGGCGCGGAGCTCCTACAATGAGCAGTTCTTC. It yields the protein CASSVSARSSYNEQFF.

V gene TRBV7-9 combines with J gene TRBJ1-1; tentatively, D is TRBD1 (5 bases). The germline V gene has CDR1 SEHNR and CDR2 FQNEAQ (reference sequence). Trimming removed 2 bases from V and 11 bases from J, with 9 bases in between. The CDR3 is 11 amino acids. CDR3 DNA sequence: TGTGCCAGCAGCTTAATATCAGGGGCTTTCTTT. This encodes CASSLISGAFF.

V gene TRBV18 combines with J gene TRBJ1-3; 8 bases fit TRBD1. Germline CDR1 and CDR2: KGHSH and LQKENI. There are 17 residues in the CDR3. V was pared by 3 bases and J by 0 bases, with 7 bases of the junction left unmatched. CDR3 sequence reads: CASSPGQGGYSGNTIYF. The CDR3 region has the DNA TGTGCCAGCTCACCCGGACAGGGTGGGTACTCTGGAAACACCATATATTTT.

This clone has only a few counts. The chain carries TRBV5-4 and TRBJ1-1; D not resolved. The germline CDR1 and CDR2 sequences are SGHNT and YYREEE (reference sequence). The CDR3 spans 14 residues. The V and J ends lost 1 base and 6 bases respectively, with 13 bases between them. The CDR3 nucleotides are TGTGCCAGCAGCTTGTCGGGTGGGAGCGCTGAAGCTTTCTTT. Translated: CASSLSGGSAEAFF.

The chain combines TRBV19 with TRBJ1-5; D gene unclear. Deletions cut 7 bases from V and 4 bases from J, with 17 bases between. The germline CDR1 and CDR2 sequences are LNHDA and SQIVND (reference sequence). The CDR3 totals 15 residues. The CDR3 sequence: CASTQNHKINQPQHF. The CDR3 DNA follows: TGTGCCAGTACCCAGAACCACAAAATTAATCAGCCCCAGCATTTT. Full variable domain (outside the CDR3, taken from reference TRBV19 and TRBJ1-5): DGGITQSPKYLFRKEGQNVTLSCEQNLNHDAMYWYRQDPGQGLRLIYYSQIVNDFQKGDIAEGYSVSREKKESFPLTVTSAQKNPTAFYLCASTQNHKINQPQHFGDGTRLSIL.

The V and J genes are TRBV2 and TRBJ2-7; D may be TRBD1 (6 bases). This CDR3 comprises 13 residues. The ends were cut back, 5 bases at V and 3 bases at J, with 11 bases in the middle. The germline gives CDR1 SNHLY, CDR2 FYNNEI. This CDR3 is CASSRTVLYEQYV. For the CDR3, the DNA is TGTGCCAGCAGTCGGACAGTTCTCTACGAGCAGTACGTC.

The gene calls are TRBV5-6 and TRBJ2-7, with 11 bases identical to TRBD1. Germline values: CDR1 SGHDT, CDR2 YYEEEE. This CDR3 region has 16 residues. V gave up 0 bases and J gave up 6 bases; unmatched junction bases: 8. The CDR3 coding sequence is TGTGCCAGCAGCTTGGCCCTTGGGACAGGGGGACTCGAGCAGTACTTC. Residues: CASSLALGTGGLEQYF.

Regarding this clone: Sequence at one end of the junction differs from germline and may be a read error. This CDR3 reads CASSQHERIQIF. DNA of the CDR3: TGTGCCAGCAGCCAGCACGAGAGGATTCAGATCTTC. The rearrangement uses TRBV3-1 (or the pseudogene TRBV3-2) and TRBJ2-1; no clear D gene. The CDR3 consists of 12 residues. CDR1 and CDR2 from the germline V gene are LGHDT and YNNKEL (reference sequence).

This clone has just one count. The chain couples TRBV5-1 to TRBJ2-1; the D is unclear. V was shortened by 2 bases and J by 3 bases, with 3 bases between the two germline ends. Germline V gene lookup returns CDR1 SGHRS and CDR2 YFSETQ. This CDR3 has 12 amino acids. The CDR3 sequence is CASSFSYNEQFF. The CDR3 DNA reads as TGCGCCAGCAGCTTTAGCTACAATGAGCAGTTCTTC.

Only a few counts were recorded for this clone. The V and J genes are TRBV7-9 and TRBJ2-5, with a weak D call TRBD2 (5 bases). Germline V lookup: CDR1 SEHNR, CDR2 FQNEAQ (reference sequence). The ends were cut back, 3 bases at V and 4 bases at J, with 21 bases in the middle. This CDR3 has 17 amino acids. The chain's CDR3 is CASSFKARGTLLETQYF. CDR3 bases: TGTGCCAGCAGCTTCAAGGCCCGGGGAACTCTCCTAGAGACCCAGTACTTC. Full variable domain (remainder filled in from reference TRBV7-9 and TRBJ2-5): DTGVSQNPRHKITKRGQNVTFRCDPISEHNRLYWYRQTLGQGPEFLTYFQNEAQLEKSRLLSDRFSAERPKGSFSTLEIQRTEQGDSAMYLCASSFKARGTLLETQYFGPGTRLLVL.

The V gene is TRBV27, the J gene TRBJ1-6; D uncertain. Between the trimmed V and J ends, which lost 6 bases and 4 bases, there was a span of 13 bases. Germline values: CDR1 MNHEY, CDR2 SMNVEV (reference sequence). The CDR3 runs 15 residues. This CDR3 reads CASSNEGGYNSPLHF. The CDR3 DNA is TGTGCCAGCAGCAACGAGGGTGGTTATAATTCACCCCTCCACTTT.

The rearrangement joins TRBV14 to TRBJ2-2; weak D call: TRBD2 (7 bases). This CDR3 contains 17 residues. The V end lost 0 bases, the J end lost 6 bases, and 17 bases lay between the germline ends. Germline loops: CDR1 SGHDN, CDR2 FVKESK. In nucleotides, the CDR3 is TGTGCCAGCAGCCAAGATCTTGCGGGGGCGCGCGCCGGGGAGCTGTTTTTT. This sequence encodes CASSQDLAGARAGELFF.

V and J are TRBV18 and TRBJ1-2, with D possibly being TRBD1 (5 bases). The length of the CDR3 is 15 residues. Germline V gene data show CDR1 as KGHSH and CDR2 as LQKENI. Trimming took off 6 bases at V and 0 bases at J, with 14 bases between the two ends. As DNA, the CDR3 is TGTGCCAGCTCCCTCCAGGGCCTAGCTAACTATGGCTACACCTTC. This encodes CASSLQGLANYGYTF.

This chain links TRBV9 with TRBJ1-5; 7 bases map to TRBD1. V lost 6 bases, J lost 3 bases, and 6 bases stayed unmatched. CDR1 is SGDLS, CDR2 YYNGEE, per germline. CDR3 length: 14 amino acids. For the CDR3, the DNA is TGTGCCAGCAACAGGGGAGGAGACAATCAGCCCCAGCATTTT. This codes for CASNRGGDNQPQHF. Supplemented by reference TRBV9 and TRBJ1-5, the full variable domain reads DSGVTQTPKHLITATGQRVTLRCSPRSGDLSVYWYQQSLDQGLQFLIQYYNGEERAKGNILERFSAQQFPDLHSELNLSSLELGDSALYFCASNRGGDNQPQHFGDGTRLSIL.

This clone appeared a single time. This chain uses TRBV18 with TRBJ2-6; D is unclear. The V end was cut by 1 base, the J end by 0 bases, with 13 bases between. Looked up from germline, CDR1 is KGHSH and CDR2 is LQKENI. CDR3 length equals 18 residues. In DNA, the CDR3 is TGTGCCAGCTCACCACGTGTCGGCACAGACTCTGGGGCCAACGTCCTGACTTTC. Its translation is CASSPRVGTDSGANVLTF.

The chain uses TRBV9 and TRBJ2-3; 11 positions agree with TRBD2. Germline V lookup: CDR1 SGDLS, CDR2 YYNGEE. CDR3 length equals 16 residues. Losses at the gene ends were 0 bases for V and 2 bases for J; bases not matched to a gene: 2. CDR3: CASSVVLAGDTDTQYF. CDR3 coding DNA: TGTGCCAGCAGCGTAGTACTAGCGGGGGACACAGATACGCAGTATTTT.